Below, one T cell receptor beta chain is given with its context. Its recognized antigen is unknown. Base qualities are missing; no much larger clone stands one base away. The donors were healthy, HIV-negative adults with no recently reported acute infections or vaccinations. Every donor was a Caucasian adult residing in Nashville, Tennessee, USA. CD4+ T cells were enriched through magnetic negative selection, after which naive cells were positively selected on CD45RA and the remaining negative fraction served as the memory subset. After blood collection by leukapheresis, PBMCs were isolated using Ficoll-Histopaque density gradient centrifugation and then cryopreserved in the vapor phase of liquid nitrogen. Analytical flow cytometry was used to check the purity and quantity of each magnetically sorted T cell population. Genomic DNA was isolated from each sorted fraction and quantified by UV absorbance on a Nanodrop 2000c.

Using the deep immunoSEQ assay, multiplex PCR amplified TCR CDR3 regions from genomic DNA. Extracted genomic DNA from each cell subset was spread evenly across all wells of several immunoSEQ 96-well plates, with each plate serving as a replicate. For sorted subsets, each replicate PCR was loaded with around 220 ng genomic DNA, equivalent to 32,000 or so T cell genomes. The purified libraries were quantified using a Qubit 3.0 fluorometer, sized with a Bioanalyzer 2100, and then quantified again using the KAPA Library Quantification kit. Each immunoSEQ 96-well plate was sequenced on its own single-read 150-cycle Illumina NextSeq 550 flow cell. The study's processing was this. Because only junctional sequences without quality scores were contained in the immunoSEQ output, filtering matching that applied to full-length reads could not be performed. To assign V/J genes and CDR3, sequences were annotated against IMGT germline references using PyIR, a Python wrapper for IgBLAST v1.9. Reads were removed for weak V/J assignments (E-value above 1e-6), missing CDR3, stop codons, out-of-frame junctions, or ambiguous translated residues. A V3J clonotype was defined by an identical inferred V gene, J gene, and CDR3 amino acid sequence. Percentage overlap between repertoires was computed as shared unique clonotypes divided by the size of the smaller repertoire. Repertoire richness was assessed with RTK rarefaction, the Chao1 estimator, and Recon v2.1 estimates of unobserved clonotypes. Generation probabilities for all TCRbeta clonotypes obtained by the gDNA method from a handful of donors were computed using OLGA. TCRdb holds this immuneACCESS table with in-frame rearrangements only. Some clones are missing; in checked studies, unresolved V genes explain under half, and the rest has no known cause. V and J calls plus clone size are reproduced from that table; the DNA served to infer D and trimming. Present in this sample are approximately 940,000 clones, more than 75% of which were seen just once. The ten largest clones take up about 1.5% of the sample.

The sample comes from a study of shared clonotypes between healthy human individuals (dated by TCRdb to the early 2020s). About the investigation overall: Two women and a few men aged 18 to 49 years were included in the cohort. Per donor, three plates each were used for CD4 naive and CD4 memory, two for CD8 naive, and one for CD8 memory. The study deeply sequenced blood TCR repertoires of 5 or 6 healthy adults to estimate repertoire size and the extent of clonotype sharing between individuals. To increase sequencing depth and limit assay-specific biases, different laboratories used diverse techniques to prepare libraries and sequence TCR repertoires. Leukapheresis yielded between about 0.85 and 9 billion PBMCs per donor. On the study overall, not on this receptor specifically: Compared with non-shared clonotypes, clonotypes shared by all four sorted-subset donors had higher generation probabilities. Incomplete sequencing was indicated by rarefaction of sorted-subset datasets, despite the large sequencing depth. Because the study included a small number of donors, the genetic and exposure-history diversity represented was limited. Based on pairwise subsampling, the degree of clonotype sharing among donors was expected to be affected by sequencing depth. Sampling was limited to blood, and TCR repertoires in tissue likely differ from TCR repertoires in blood. Larger estimated clonotype richness was generally found for naive subsets than for memory subsets. When a few donors were compared, the shared fraction of clonotypes was around 4.6% for naive CD4, about 4% for naive CD8, more than 2% for memory CD4, and 0.35% to 0.4% for memory CD8.

The sample was memory CD4+ T cells sorted from blood. In light of the paper, this sample's cell subset or site label describes: CD45RA-negative fraction. This sequence was found in a man younger than 35 in good health.

The CDR3 region: CASSIGGETQYF. Read as DNA, the sequence is TGTGCCAGCAGTATAGGGGGCGAGACCCAGTACTTC. The chain employs TRBV11-2 and TRBJ2-5, and 7 bases in between align with TRBD1. Unmatched junction bases come to 3, with V trimmed by 6 bases and J by 5 bases. Reading from cysteine to phenylalanine, the CDR3 counts 12 amino acids. The read is trimmed to its CDR3 DNA, 36 bases read in frame from base 1. For CDR1 and CDR2, the germline V gene lists SGHAT and FQNNGV.